This T cell receptor (beta chain) was sequenced for a study of T-cell memory formation after mild COVID-19. TCRdb itself ran the 5' RACE reads through MiXCR, one entry per CDR3 protein. The sample lists hundreds of thousands of distinct CDR3 sequences; 15% to 20% were seen once. CDR3 length equals 14 residues. Losses at the gene ends were 6 bases for V and 2 bases for J; bases not matched to a gene: 4. CDR1 SGHTA and CDR2 FQGNSA come from the germline V gene. The receptor's source is a man younger than 35 who had mild COVID-19 (a few samples of this study predate the infection). Cell type and time point are not known. The chain carries TRBV7-2 and TRBJ2-7, with 10 bases aligning to TRBD1. The material sequenced was PBMCs or a T cell subset sorted from them (not recorded which). The CDR3 DNA follows: TGTGCCAGCAGGCCGGGACAGGGGACCTACGAGCAGTACTTC. Amino acids: CASRPGQGTYEQYF.